Sequencing of this T cell receptor (beta chain) was carried out in a study of T cell changes during pregnancy in multiple sclerosis. Measured with immunoSEQ multiplex PCR; TCRdb has only the in-frame clones, and not every one. Altogether approximately 100,000 clones are present, around 93% being singletons, with the ten largest covering over 0.7%. The CDR3 loop spans 17 amino acids. Deletions cut 4 bases from V and 4 bases from J, with 22 bases between. Germline V gene data show CDR1 as SGHNT and CDR2 as YYREEE (reference sequence). This clonotype was sampled from a female donor with multiple sclerosis, enrolled in a pregnancy study. The V and J genes are TRBV5-4 and TRBJ2-3; TRBD1 is a possible D gene (5 bases). The sequencing here drew on peripheral blood, taken before pregnancy. CDR3: CASSETGAGWGADTQYF. In DNA form, the CDR3 reads TGTGCCAGCAGCGAAACCGGAGCAGGTTGGGGCGCAGATACGCAGTATTTT.